The T cell receptor beta chain described here comes from a study of T cell changes during pregnancy in multiple sclerosis. Germline CDR1 and CDR2: SEHNR and FQNEAQ (reference sequence). The V segment lost 2 bases and the J segment 3 bases; nucleotides outside the gene matches: 6. This CDR3 has 17 amino acids. TCRdb keeps only in-frame clones here, not all; method: immunoSEQ multiplex PCR. The sample contains around 75,000 clones, about 93% of which appear only once. The chain recombines TRBV7-9 with TRBJ2-1, with 11 bases that match TRBD1. Sample: CD4+ T cells from peripheral blood mononuclear cells, taken after pregnancy. This clonotype was obtained from a female donor with multiple sclerosis, enrolled in a pregnancy study. This CDR3 is CASSLRTGTGGYNEQFF. CDR3 coding DNA: TGTGCCAGCAGCTTAAGGACCGGGACAGGGGGCTACAATGAGCAGTTCTTC.